This paragraph reports one T cell receptor (beta chain). The sample holds one count of this clone. Its antigen is unknown. The junction does not match germline at one end; this may be a read error. This record comes from a study of T cell responses to AZD1222 COVID-19 vaccine (dated by TCRdb to about 2021). Concerning the study at large: AZD1222 recipients with second doses at about 4 weeks or about 12 weeks were pooled, because spike-specific TCR depth and breadth did not differ between schedules. TCR sequencing was performed for 230 to 250 trial participants, of whom around 200 were given two doses of AZD1222 and around 25 were given two doses of MenACWY control vaccine. Trial participants were enrolled by age into subgroups of 18-55, 56-69 and 70-plus years, and 148, 28 and 57 TCR-sequenced participants, respectively, were included in these subgroups.

The time point label, read with the paper, signifies: baseline before first vaccination. Vaccinee samples were obtained from the UK trials COV001 and COV002, which included a single-blind randomized controlled phase 2/3 trial of AZD1222 (ChAdOx1 nCoV-19) in healthy adults. For TCRbeta chain sequencing, PBMC samples from trial participants were taken at day 0 and at day 28 after the second dose. The CDR3 regions of human TCRbeta chains were subjected to immunosequencing. The study's own analysis went as follows. Repertoire TCRs were checked for matches against a reference library of SARS-CoV-2-specific TCRs that had been generated using the MIRA antigen-specificity platform. Breadth meant the fraction of unique TCRs that were SARS-CoV-2-associated, whereas depth meant the fraction of total T cells that were SARS-CoV-2-associated. Using the MIRA data, each spike-specific TCR was assigned both to the spike region to which the TCR was reactive and to a CD4 or CD8 class. Log10-transformed breadth and depth values were compared by one-way ANOVA with Sidak's multiple comparisons tests. Here the immuneACCESS table is served through TCRdb, limited to in-frame sequences with V and J called. Missing clones are a known gap in these copies; in checked studies unresolved V genes cover under half, and the rest lacks a known reason. Clone size and the V and J calls come from that table; the DNA yielded D and trimming. Present in this sample are approximately 130,000 clones, roughly nine tenths of which were seen just once. The top ten clonotypes cover 5% to 6.5% of the sample.

Results the study describes overall, beyond this receptor: In the small 56-69-year group, the increase in depth fell short of significance, most likely because of low power. Conclusions about previously exposed vaccinees were limited because only a handful of AZD1222 recipients were SARS-CoV-2 seropositive at baseline. After two AZD1222 doses, spike-specific TCR breadth and depth were significantly higher than at day 0 and than in MenACWY recipients. Because no samples from the day 14 peak response were available, repertoires could be characterized only after the peak T cell response. Most participants were white British and females outnumbered males, and the authors suggested that clonal diversity may have been underestimated. Nearly half of unique spike-specific TCRs reportedly recognized epitopes outside regions mutated in the B.1.351 and B.1.1.7 variants. CD4 TCRs associated with the vaccine covered the entire spike protein, and the dominant responses were in regions 160-218 and 743-854.

The TCR was taken from an adult in good health. The material sequenced was peripheral blood, taken on day 0 of AZD1222 vaccination.

The CDR3: CASSLGRRTVSGF. The nucleotide sequence is given as TGTGCCAGCAGCTTGGGGCGCCGGACAGTCTCGGGTTTT. The chain couples TRBV5-6 to TRBJ1-3, and perhaps TRBD1 as D gene, on 6 matching bases. The CDR1 and CDR2 encoded by the germline V gene are SGHDT and YYEEEE. The CDR3 starts with the cysteine, ends with the phenylalanine, and has 13 residues. The retained sequence is limited to the CDR3, 39 bases, with the frame set at the first base. This CDR3, with the reference TRBV5-6 and TRBJ1-3 proteins standing in past its ends, gives the full variable domain DAGVTQSPTHLIKTRGQQVTLRCSPKSGHDTVSWYQQALGQGPQFIFQYYEEEERQRGNFPDRFSGHQFPNYSSELNVNALLLGDSALYLCASSLGRRTVSGFGEGSWLTVV.